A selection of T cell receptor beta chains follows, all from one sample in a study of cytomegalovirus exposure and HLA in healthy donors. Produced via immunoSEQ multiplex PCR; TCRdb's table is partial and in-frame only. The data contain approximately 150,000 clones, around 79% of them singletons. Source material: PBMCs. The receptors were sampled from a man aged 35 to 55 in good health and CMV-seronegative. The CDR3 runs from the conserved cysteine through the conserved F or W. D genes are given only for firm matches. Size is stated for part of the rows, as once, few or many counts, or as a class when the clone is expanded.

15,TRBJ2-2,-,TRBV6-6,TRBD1,CASSPRQGDTGELFF,TGTGCCAGCAGTCCGCGACAGGGGGACACCGGGGAGCTGTTTTTT
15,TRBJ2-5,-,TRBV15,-,CATSRDLRGSETQYF,TGTGCCACCAGCAGAGATCTCCGGGGGTCGGAGACCCAGTACTTC
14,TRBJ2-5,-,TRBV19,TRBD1,CASKDRRPQGTQYF,TGTGCCAGTAAGGACAGGCGGCCCCAAGGAACCCAGTACTTC
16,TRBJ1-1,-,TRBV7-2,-,CASSLDPPLGPTEAFF,TGTGCCAGCAGCTTAGACCCCCCTCTAGGCCCCACTGAAGCTTTCTTT
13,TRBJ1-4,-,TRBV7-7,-,CASSGGTREKLFF,TGTGCTAGCAGCGGCGGGACCCGAGAAAAACTGTTTTTT
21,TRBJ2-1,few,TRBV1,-,CTSSQESAALAGGSSYNEQFF,TGCACCAGCAGCCAAGAAAGTGCAGCGCTAGCGGGAGGGTCATCTTACAATGAGCAGTTCTTC
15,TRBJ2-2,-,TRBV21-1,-,CAISQGEMNTGELFF,TGTGCCATTTCACAGGGCGAGATGAACACCGGGGAGCTGTTTTTT
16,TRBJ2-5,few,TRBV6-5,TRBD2,CASSYSGTGTSETQYF,TGTGCCAGCAGTTACTCGGGGACCGGGACTAGTGAGACCCAGTACTTC
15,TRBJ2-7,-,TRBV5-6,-,CASSFRGVGAYEQYF,TGTGCCAGCAGCTTCCGCGGGGTAGGGGCCTACGAGCAGTACTTC
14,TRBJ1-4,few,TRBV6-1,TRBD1,CASSDGTGSEKLFF,TGTGCCAGTAGTGATGGGACAGGGTCAGAAAAACTGTTTTTT
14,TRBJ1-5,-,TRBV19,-,CASSRTASNQPQHF,TGTGCCAGTAGTCGGACAGCTAGCAATCAGCCCCAGCATTTT
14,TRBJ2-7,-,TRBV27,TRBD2,CASSLREGQYEQYF,TGTGCCAGCAGTTTACGGGAGGGCCAGTACGAGCAGTACTTC
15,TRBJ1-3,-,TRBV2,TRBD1,CASSDKTGLINTIYF,TGTGCCAGCAGTGATAAGACAGGGCTGATAAACACCATATATTTT
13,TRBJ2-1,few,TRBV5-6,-,CASSPLGAGSWFF,TGTGCCAGCAGCCCTCTCGGTGCGGGTTCGTGGTTCTTC
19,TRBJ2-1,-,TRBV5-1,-,CASSFGRKIVRDSYNEQFF,TGCGCCAGCAGCTTTGGCAGGAAGATAGTACGGGATTCTTACAATGAGCAGTTCTTC
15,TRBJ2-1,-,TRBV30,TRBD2,CAWSKASGRDNEQFF,TGTGCCTGGAGCAAAGCTAGCGGGAGGGACAATGAGCAGTTCTTC
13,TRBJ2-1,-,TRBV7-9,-,CASSRLLTHEQFF,TGTGCCAGCAGCCGACTACTCACACATGAGCAGTTCTTC
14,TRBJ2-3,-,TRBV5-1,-,CASSFEGVPDTQYF,TGCGCCAGCAGCTTCGAGGGAGTACCAGATACGCAGTATTTT
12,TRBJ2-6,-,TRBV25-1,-,CASPIGTDGLTF,TGTGCCAGCCCCATAGGAACAGACGGCCTGACTTTC
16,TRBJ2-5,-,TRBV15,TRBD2,CATSTRTSGRGETQYF,TGTGCCACCAGCACCCGGACTAGCGGCCGGGGGGAGACCCAGTACTTC
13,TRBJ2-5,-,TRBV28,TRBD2,CASRPGTSGYQYF,TGTGCCAGCAGGCCCGGGACTAGCGGTTACCAGTACTTC
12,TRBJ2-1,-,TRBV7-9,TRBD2,CSSGTSAHEQFF,TGTTCCAGCGGAACTAGCGCCCATGAGCAGTTCTTC
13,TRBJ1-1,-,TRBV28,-,CASSLDRNTEAFF,TGTGCCAGCAGCCTCGACAGGAACACTGAAGCTTTCTTT
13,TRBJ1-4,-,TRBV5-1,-,CASSLILSGKLFF,TGCGCCAGCAGCTTGATTTTGAGCGGAAAACTGTTTTTT
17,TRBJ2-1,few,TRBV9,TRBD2,CASSPQDSGLAAVRRFF,TGTGCCAGCAGCCCCCAAGATTCGGGACTAGCGGCTGTTAGGCGGTTCTTC
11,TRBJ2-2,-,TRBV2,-,CASEVPGELFF,TGTGCCAGTGAGGTCCCGGGGGAGCTGTTTTTT
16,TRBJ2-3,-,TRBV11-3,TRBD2,CAPLRAGGGSTDTQYF,TGTGCCCCCTTGAGGGCGGGAGGTGGGAGCACAGATACGCAGTATTTT
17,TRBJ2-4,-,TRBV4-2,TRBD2,CASSQFSGAGGKNSQYF,TGTGCCAGCAGCCAATTTAGCGGGGCTGGGGGCAAAAACAGTCAGTACTTC
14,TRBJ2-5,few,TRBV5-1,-,CASSFDSLEETQYF,TGCGCCAGCAGCTTTGACTCCCTAGAGGAGACCCAGTACTTC
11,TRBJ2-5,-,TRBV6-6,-,CASRVRETQYF,TGTGCCAGCAGGGTCAGAGAGACCCAGTACTTC
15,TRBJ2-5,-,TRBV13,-,CASSLMTTRQETQYF,TGTGCCAGCAGCTTGATGACAACACGCCAAGAGACCCAGTACTTC
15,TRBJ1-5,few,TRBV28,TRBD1,CASSPSGTGRQPQHF,TGTGCCAGCAGCCCCTCCGGGACAGGGCGTCAGCCCCAGCATTTT
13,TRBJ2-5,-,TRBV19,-,CASSINPAETQYF,TGTGCCAGTAGTATAAACCCCGCGGAGACCCAGTACTTC
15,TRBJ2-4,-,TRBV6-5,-,CASRPLSGAKNSQYF,TGTGCCAGCAGGCCTCTCTCGGGAGCCAAAAACAGTCAGTACTTC
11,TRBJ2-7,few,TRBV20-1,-,CSAPRGYEQYF,TGCAGTGCGCCCAGGGGCTACGAGCAGTACTTC
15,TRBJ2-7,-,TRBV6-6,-,CASSPGVSRSYEQYF,TGTGCCAGCAGCCCAGGGGTCTCAAGGTCCTACGAGCAGTACTTC
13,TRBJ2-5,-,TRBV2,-,CASSKNSQETQYF,TGTGCCAGCAGTAAGAACTCCCAAGAGACCCAGTACTTC
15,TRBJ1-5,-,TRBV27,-,CASSLARHSNQPQHF,TGTGCCAGCAGTTTAGCCAGGCATAGCAATCAGCCCCAGCATTTT
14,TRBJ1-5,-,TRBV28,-,CASSFQGSNQPQHF,TGTGCCAGCAGTTTTCAGGGAAGCAATCAGCCCCAGCATTTT
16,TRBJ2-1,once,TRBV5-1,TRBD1,CASSLGTGGSYNEQFF,TGCGCCAGCAGCTTAGGGACAGGGGGGTCCTACAATGAGCAGTTCTTC
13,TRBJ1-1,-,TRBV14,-,CASSPELGAEAFF,TGTGCCAGCAGCCCAGAACTCGGGGCTGAAGCTTTCTTT
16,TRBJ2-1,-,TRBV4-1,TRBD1,CASSQEPGQGYNEQFF,TGCGCCAGCAGCCAAGAACCGGGACAGGGTTACAATGAGCAGTTCTTC
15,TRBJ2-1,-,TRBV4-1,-,CASSQDRGGYNEQFF,TGCGCCAGCAGCCAAGATCGAGGCGGTTACAATGAGCAGTTCTTC
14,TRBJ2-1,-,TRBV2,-,CASSAGRTNNEQFF,TGTGCCAGCTCCGCGGGAAGAACGAACAATGAGCAGTTCTTC
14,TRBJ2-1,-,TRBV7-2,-,CASSPGMQEDEQFF,TGTGCCAGCAGCCCCGGGATGCAAGAGGATGAGCAGTTCTTC
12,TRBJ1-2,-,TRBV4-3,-,CASSQGQHGYTF,TGCGCCAGCAGCCAAGGACAGCATGGCTACACCTTC
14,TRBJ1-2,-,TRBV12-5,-,CASGLVGGLGGYTF,TGTGCTAGTGGTTTGGTCGGGGGGCTGGGTGGCTACACCTTC